This T cell receptor beta chain is from a study of T-cell memory formation after mild COVID-19. Overall study results and limits: Of the contracting clones, CD4+ ones lay mainly in CM and EM, and CD8+ ones in EMRA. Proof of SARS-CoV-2 specificity was absent for the second-wave clones that crested on day 37.

V was pared by 6 bases and J by 2 bases, with 15 bases between. The V gene's germline CDR1 is SNHLY and CDR2 FYNNEI. The CDR3 sequence is 15 residues long. TCRdb re-derived calls from the 5' RACE reads in MiXCR, one entry per CDR3 protein. The sample carries under 450,000 distinct CDR3 sequences, more than 20% recorded once. About this clonotype itself: Its antigen is as yet unknown.

V usage is TRBV2 and J usage is TRBJ2-3, with a tentative D call TRBD2 (7 bases). Specimen: PBMCs or a T cell subset sorted from them (not recorded which). The receptor's source is an adult woman who had mild COVID-19 (a few samples of this study predate the infection). Cell type and time point are not known. The CDR3 reads CASRNGGASTDTQYF. As DNA, the CDR3 is TGTGCCAGCAGAAATGGGGGGGCCTCCACAGATACGCAGTATTTT.